The table lists the clone carrying this TCR beta chain with a count of one. Relative to the germline gene, one junction end is altered; a read error may explain this. These data originate in a study of cytomegalovirus exposure and HLA in healthy donors. CDR3 length equals 12 residues. Germline V gives CDR1 SNHLY, CDR2 FYNNEI. The PCR had 60 Vbeta and 13 Jbeta primers. This table comes from immunoSEQ multiplex PCR, and its TCRdb copy is limited to in-frame clones, with some not included. The table lists some 61,000 clones, around four fifths of them singletons. The gene calls are TRBV2 and TRBJ2-3; possible D gene TRBD2, 6 bases. Input material: PBMCs. The receptor's source is a human donor in good health. CDR3 residues: CASSEVPPGLLF. The CDR3 region has the DNA TGTGCCAGCAGTGAAGTGCCCCCGGGACTCCTATTT.